Below, 20 T cell receptor beta chains from the same sample are listed, as sequenced in a study of blood T cells in healthy people across ages. A second about 6 to 11 cycle PCR used barcoded and J-beta primers. TCRdb passed the 5' RACE reads through MiXCR, listing each CDR3 protein once. Here the sample spans 600,000 to 800,000 distinct CDR3 sequences, 52% being singletons. The sequencing input was blood. These receptors came from a woman older than 75 in good health.

This clonotype was counted between two and nine times. The chain has TRBV29-1 and TRBJ2-5; D perhaps matches TRBD1 (6 bases). Germline loops: CDR1 SQVTM, CDR2 ANQGSEA. This CDR3 is 14 amino acids long. V lost 1 base, J lost 1 base, and 10 bases lay in between. CDR3 amino acids: CSVEAGTIQETQYF. The CDR3 DNA is TGCAGCGTTGAAGCGGGGACAATCCAAGAGACCCAGTACTTC.

The chain couples TRBV7-2 to TRBJ2-2; no definite D call. The CDR3 contains 13 residues. The germline gives CDR1 SGHTA, CDR2 FQGNSA. Trimming shortened V by 4 bases and J by 2 bases, and 5 bases separated the two germline ends. The CDR3 protein is CASSSHNTGELFF. The CDR3, as DNA: TGTGCCAGCAGCTCCCATAACACCGGGGAGCTGTTTTTT. The whole variable domain, filled in from reference TRBV7-2 and TRBJ2-2, reads GAGVSQSPSNKVTEKGKDVELRCDPISGHTALYWYRQSLGQGLEFLIYFQGNSAPDKSGLPSDRFSAERTGGSVSTLTIQRTQQEDSAVYLCASSSHNTGELFFGEGSRLTVL.

The chain has TRBV7-2 and TRBJ1-6, with D possibly matching TRBD1 (5 bases). V was trimmed by 2 bases and J by 9 bases, leaving 20 bases between them. CDR3 length: 17 residues. CDR1 SGHTA and CDR2 FQGNSA come from the germline V gene. The CDR3 nucleotides are TGTGCCAGCAGCTTACAACCTATGCAGGGTAGAGGTTCACCCCTCCACTTT. This gives the protein CASSLQPMQGRGSPLHF.

The rearrangement uses TRBV4-2 and TRBJ1-4; a possible D gene is TRBD1 (6 bases). V was clipped by 0 bases and J by 5 bases, with 13 bases between them. The V gene's germline CDR1 is LGHNA and CDR2 YNFKEQ. This CDR3 region has 16 residues. DNA for the CDR3: TGTGCCAGCAGCCAAGACCCGACAGGCCTGAATGAAAAACTGTTTTTT. Its translation is CASSQDPTGLNEKLFF.

This clonotype has at least ten counts. The chain links TRBV2 to TRBJ2-1, with 8 nucleotides matching TRBD2. J gave up 2 bases and V 6 bases, and 9 bases lay outside the gene matches. The CDR3 runs 16 residues. The germline CDR1 and CDR2 sequences are SNHLY and FYNNEI. The DNA for the CDR3 is TGTGCCAGCAGACCTTCGGGCGGGGGGCCCTACAATGAGCAGTTCTTC. This codes for CASRPSGGGPYNEQFF.

The chain employs TRBV7-3 and TRBJ2-1, with 8 bases matching TRBD1. This CDR3 contains 15 residues. Trimming removed 5 bases from V and 2 bases from J; junction bases left unmatched: 5. Germline assignment: CDR1 SGHTA and CDR2 FQGTGA. Written as DNA, the CDR3 is TGTGCCAGCAGCACAACAGGGGGTACCTACAATGAGCAGTTCTTC. Translating gives CASSTTGGTYNEQFF.

The chain has TRBV4-1 and TRBJ2-1; maybe TRBD2 (6 bases). The CDR3 is 13 residues long. V lost 1 base and J 8 bases, leaving 9 bases between the germline ends. Looked up from germline, CDR1 is MGHRA and CDR2 is YSYEKL. CDR3 DNA: TGCGCCAGCAGCCAAGCGGGAGTCGATGAGCAGTTCTTC. Translating gives CASSQAGVDEQFF.

This rearrangement joins TRBV7-9 to TRBJ2-7, with D possibly matching TRBD1 (5 bases). The CDR3 consists of 16 residues. From germline, CDR1 is SEHNR and CDR2 FQNEAQ (reference sequence). Trimming stripped 5 bases from V and 0 bases from J, with 17 bases between. CDR3 protein: CASSPPTVPSSYEQYF. Here the CDR3 DNA reads TGTGCCAGCAGCCCTCCGACAGTCCCGAGCTCCTACGAGCAGTACTTC.

The chain couples TRBV24-1 to TRBJ2-1; 9 nucleotides line up with TRBD2. The CDR3 spans 15 residues. CDR1 and CDR2 from the germline V gene are KGHDR and SFDVKD. Germline trimming cut 6 bases from V and 10 bases from J; bases unmatched to any gene: 12. The chain's CDR3 is CATSLAGGPRDEQFF. CDR3 DNA sequence: TGTGCCACCAGTCTCGCGGGAGGGCCGCGGGACGAGCAGTTCTTC.

For this clonotype: A much larger clone sits a single nucleotide away, making a read error possible. The chain has TRBV5-6 and TRBJ2-7; D is ambiguous. The CDR3 spans 16 residues. V shed 2 bases and J shed 2 bases, with 17 bases lying between them. CDR1 and CDR2 (germline): SGHDT, YYEEEE. CDR3: CASSFKEQLPTYEQYF. DNA for the CDR3: TGTGCCAGCAGCTTTAAGGAACAACTACCTACCTACGAGCAGTACTTC.

This clonotype has just a few counts. The V and J genes are TRBV6-5 and TRBJ2-3; TRBD2 agrees at 9 bases. Germline loops: CDR1 MNHEY, CDR2 SVGAGI. This CDR3 has 11 residues. V lost 5 bases, J lost 10 bases, and 1 base stayed unmatched. The CDR3 spells CASSIAGAQYF. The CDR3 DNA follows: TGTGCCAGCAGTATAGCGGGAGCGCAGTATTTT.

This clonotype occurred many times. This chain connects TRBV20-1 to TRBJ2-5; TRBD2 matches 12 bases. This CDR3 is 16 amino acids long. V shed 3 bases, J shed 5 bases, and the junction held 10 bases outside the gene matches. Germline-derived CDR1 and CDR2 are DFQATT and SNEGSKA (reference sequence). The CDR3 sequence is CSASGLAGSLRETQYF. For the CDR3, the DNA is TGCAGTGCTAGTGGACTAGCGGGGAGTCTCCGGGAGACCCAGTACTTC.

This clonotype was seen once. A much larger clonotype is one base distant, so this may be a read error. J is TRBJ1-1 and V is TRBV3-1; TRBD1 aligns across 8 bases. CDR3 length: 16 residues. Germline V gene data show CDR1 as LGHDT and CDR2 as YNNKEL (reference sequence). The ends lost 4 bases at V and 7 bases at J; junction bases unmatched: 14. CDR3 region: CASSPIVGQGGSEAFF. The CDR3 DNA sequence: TGTGCCAGCAGCCCGATCGTAGGACAGGGAGGGAGTGAAGCTTTCTTT.

Of note for this clonotype: Given a much more abundant clone one base away, this may be a read error. The chain joins TRBV10-3 to TRBJ1-2; TRBD1 is a possible D gene (6 bases). The germline V gene has CDR1 ENHRY and CDR2 SYGVKD. The CDR3 totals 13 residues. V was pared by 8 bases and J by 6 bases, with 16 bases between. Here the CDR3 DNA reads TGTGCCATCGGGGCAGGGGAGGATCATGGCTACACCTTC. It codes for CAIGAGEDHGYTF.

This clonotype was seen at least ten times. The CDR3 protein is CASSFWGGNEQFF. The CDR3 DNA sequence: TGTGCCAGCAGTTTTTGGGGCGGCAATGAGCAGTTCTTC. The rearrangement joins TRBV12-3 or TRBV12-4 to TRBJ2-1; TRBD1 is a possible D gene (5 bases). The CDR3 loop spans 13 amino acids. V was shortened by 3 bases and J by 6 bases, with 9 bases between the two germline ends.

On this clonotype itself: This may be a read error, as it is one base from a much larger clone. The V and J genes are TRBV7-9 and TRBJ2-1, with 10 bases lining up with TRBD2. The length of the CDR3 is 13 residues. After removal of 6 bases from V and 6 bases from J, the junction contained 2 bases not matched to a gene. Germline CDR1 is SEHNR and CDR2 is FQNEAQ (reference sequence). The CDR3 DNA reads as TGTGCCAGCAGGGGGACTAGCGCCAATGAGCAGTTCTTC. Translation: CASRGTSANEQFF.

This clonotype has just a few counts. The gene calls are TRBV13 and TRBJ1-2; D is uncertain. V lost 3 bases and J lost 1, with 9 bases in between. The V gene's germline CDR1 is PRHDT and CDR2 FYEKMQ (reference sequence). CDR3 length equals 14 residues. CDR3 sequence reads: CASSLGLLNYGYTF. For the CDR3, the DNA is TGTGCCAGCAGCTTGGGCCTCCTTAACTATGGCTACACCTTC.

This clonotype was detected only once. This may arise from a read error, as a much more abundant clone is one base away. This chain connects TRBV28 to TRBJ2-7; TRBD1 or TRBD2 may be the D gene (6 bases each). Germline assignment: CDR1 MDHEN and CDR2 SYDVKM. The CDR3 contains 13 residues. Trimming stripped 3 bases from V and 7 bases from J, with 13 bases between. The CDR3 nucleotides are TGTGCCAGCAGTTTCGGGGGCGCAAGGGAGCAGTACTTC. This codes for CASSFGGAREQYF.

Only a few counts were recorded for this clonotype. The chain links TRBV3-1 to TRBJ2-7; no definite D call. The V end lost 2 bases, the J end lost 2 bases, and 4 bases lay between the germline ends. Germline V gene lookup returns CDR1 LGHDT and CDR2 YNNKEL (reference sequence). The CDR3 is made up of 12 amino acids. The CDR3 nucleotides are TGTGCCAGCAGCCAATTTCCCTACGAGCAGTACTTC. Translated: CASSQFPYEQYF.

The chain joins TRBV7-9 to TRBJ2-3; 8 bases map to TRBD2. V lost 5 bases, J lost 2 bases, and 12 bases stayed unmatched. Per the germline V gene, CDR1 is SEHNR and CDR2 is FQNEAQ (reference sequence). The CDR3 extends over 17 amino acids. The CDR3 DNA sequence: TGTGCCAGCAGCGCCTCGGCCGGGGGGGGAATCACAGATACGCAGTATTTT. Amino acids: CASSASAGGGITDTQYF.